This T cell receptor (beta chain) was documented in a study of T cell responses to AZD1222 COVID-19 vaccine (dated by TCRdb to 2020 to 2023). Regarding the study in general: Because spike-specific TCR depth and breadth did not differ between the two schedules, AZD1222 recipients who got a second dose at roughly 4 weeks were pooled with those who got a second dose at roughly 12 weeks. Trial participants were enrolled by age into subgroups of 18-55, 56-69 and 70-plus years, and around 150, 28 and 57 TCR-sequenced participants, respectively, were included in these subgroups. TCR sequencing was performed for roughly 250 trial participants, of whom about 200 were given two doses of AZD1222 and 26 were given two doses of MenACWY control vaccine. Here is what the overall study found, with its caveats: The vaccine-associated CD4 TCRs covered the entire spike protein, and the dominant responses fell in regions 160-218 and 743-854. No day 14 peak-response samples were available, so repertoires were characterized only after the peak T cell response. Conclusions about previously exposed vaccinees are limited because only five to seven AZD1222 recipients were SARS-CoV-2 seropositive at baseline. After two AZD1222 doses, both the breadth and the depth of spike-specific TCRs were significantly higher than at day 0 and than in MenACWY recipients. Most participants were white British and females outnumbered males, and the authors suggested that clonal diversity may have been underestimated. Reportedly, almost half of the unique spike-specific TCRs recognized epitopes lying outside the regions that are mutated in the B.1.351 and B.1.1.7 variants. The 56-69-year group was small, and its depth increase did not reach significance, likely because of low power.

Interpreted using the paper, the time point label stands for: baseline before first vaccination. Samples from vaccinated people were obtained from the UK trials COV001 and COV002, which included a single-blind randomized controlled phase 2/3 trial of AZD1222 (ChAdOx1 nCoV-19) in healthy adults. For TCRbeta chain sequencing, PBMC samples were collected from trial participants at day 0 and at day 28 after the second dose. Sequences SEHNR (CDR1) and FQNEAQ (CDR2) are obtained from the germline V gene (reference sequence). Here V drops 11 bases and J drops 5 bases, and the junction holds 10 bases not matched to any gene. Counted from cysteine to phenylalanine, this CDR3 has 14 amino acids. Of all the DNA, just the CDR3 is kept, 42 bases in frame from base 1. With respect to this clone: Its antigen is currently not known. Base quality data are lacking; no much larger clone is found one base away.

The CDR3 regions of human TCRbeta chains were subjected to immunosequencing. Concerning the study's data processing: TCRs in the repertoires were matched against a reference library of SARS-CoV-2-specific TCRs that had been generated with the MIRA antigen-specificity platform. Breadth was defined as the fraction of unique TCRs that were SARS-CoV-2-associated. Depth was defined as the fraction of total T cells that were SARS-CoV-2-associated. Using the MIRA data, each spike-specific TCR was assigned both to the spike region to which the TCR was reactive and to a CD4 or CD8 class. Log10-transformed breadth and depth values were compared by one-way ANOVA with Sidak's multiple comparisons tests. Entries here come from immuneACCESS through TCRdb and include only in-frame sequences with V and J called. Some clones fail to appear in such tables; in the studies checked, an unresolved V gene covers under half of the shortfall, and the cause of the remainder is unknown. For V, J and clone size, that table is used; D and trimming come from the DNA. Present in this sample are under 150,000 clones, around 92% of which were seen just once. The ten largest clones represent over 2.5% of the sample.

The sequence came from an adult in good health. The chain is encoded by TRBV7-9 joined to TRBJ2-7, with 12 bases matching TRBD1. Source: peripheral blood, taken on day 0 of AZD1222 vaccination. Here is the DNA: TGTGCCGGCGAAGAGGGACAGGGGGCCCACGAGCAGTACTTC. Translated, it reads CAGEEGQGAHEQYF.